This TCR beta chain derives from a study of cytomegalovirus exposure and HLA in healthy donors. General study findings and limits: Later work showed greater clonal expansion in HLA-associated TCR beta chains than in equally common others. In a later analysis, across HLA loci, associated TCR counts were highest for DRB1, lowest for HLA-C. TCR beta sequences reportedly predicted most subjects' HLA-A and HLA-B alleles accurately. Among the CMV-associated chains, three were confirmed in vitro as specific for CMV antigens.

The V gene end was trimmed by 2 bases and the J gene end by 7 bases; junction bases not matched to a gene: 7. This CDR3 has 15 residues. Germline CDR1 is SGHDT and CDR2 is YYEEEE. This clone was seen more than once but under ten times. No antigen is known for it. The PCR was carried out with 60 Vbeta primers and 13 Jbeta primers. Assay: immunoSEQ multiplex PCR; the TCRdb copy retains only in-frame clones and omits some. The data contain some 180,000 clones, around 83% of them singletons. This TCR derives from a middle-aged man in good health and CMV-seropositive. The sample was PBMCs. V and J are TRBV5-6 and TRBJ1-5, with TRBD1 identical over 9 bases. The CDR3 sequence is CASSFSDRGGQPQHF. CDR3 bases: TGTGCCAGCAGCTTTTCGGACAGGGGAGGGCAGCCCCAGCATTTT.